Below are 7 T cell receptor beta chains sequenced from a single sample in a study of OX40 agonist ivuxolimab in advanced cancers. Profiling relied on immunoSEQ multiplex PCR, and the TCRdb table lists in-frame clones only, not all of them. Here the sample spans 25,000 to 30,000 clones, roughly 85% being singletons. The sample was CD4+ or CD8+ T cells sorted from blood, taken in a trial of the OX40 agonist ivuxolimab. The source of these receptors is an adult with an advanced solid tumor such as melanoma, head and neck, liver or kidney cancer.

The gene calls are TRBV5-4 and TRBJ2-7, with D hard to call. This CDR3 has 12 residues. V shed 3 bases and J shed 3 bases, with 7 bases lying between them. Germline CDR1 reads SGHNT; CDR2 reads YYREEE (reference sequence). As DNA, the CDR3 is TGTGCCAGCAGCTCCGGAAACTACGAGCAGTACTTC. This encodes CASSSGNYEQYF.

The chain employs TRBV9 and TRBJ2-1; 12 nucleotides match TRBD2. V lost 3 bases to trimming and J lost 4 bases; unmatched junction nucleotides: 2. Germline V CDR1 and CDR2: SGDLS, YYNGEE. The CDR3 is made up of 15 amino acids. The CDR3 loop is CASSETSGGYNEQFF. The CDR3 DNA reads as TGTGCCAGCAGCGAGACTAGCGGGGGATACAATGAGCAGTTCTTC.

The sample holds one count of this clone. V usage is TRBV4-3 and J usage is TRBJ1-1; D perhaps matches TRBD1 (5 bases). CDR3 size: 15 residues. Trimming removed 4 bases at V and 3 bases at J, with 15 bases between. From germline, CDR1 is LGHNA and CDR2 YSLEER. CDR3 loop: CASSPAAGLDTEAFF. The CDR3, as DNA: TGCGCCAGCAGCCCCGCGGCGGGGCTGGACACTGAAGCTTTCTTT.

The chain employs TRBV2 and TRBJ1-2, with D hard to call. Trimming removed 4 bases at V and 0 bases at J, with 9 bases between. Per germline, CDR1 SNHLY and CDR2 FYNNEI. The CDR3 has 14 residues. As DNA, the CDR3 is TGTGCCAGCAGTGTGGGCCATTCTAACTATGGCTACACCTTC. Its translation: CASSVGHSNYGYTF.

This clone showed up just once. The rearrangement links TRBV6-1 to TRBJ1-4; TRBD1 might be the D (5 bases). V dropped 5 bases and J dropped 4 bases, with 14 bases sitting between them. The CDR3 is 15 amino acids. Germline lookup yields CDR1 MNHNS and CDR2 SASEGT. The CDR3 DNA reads TGTGCCAGCAGTTCGAGGGGCTCGGGTAATGAAAAACTGTTTTTT. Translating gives CASSSRGSGNEKLFF.

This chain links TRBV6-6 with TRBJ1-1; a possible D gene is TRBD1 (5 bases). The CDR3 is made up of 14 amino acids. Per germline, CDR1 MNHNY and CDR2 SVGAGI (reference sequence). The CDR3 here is CALRGAQVNTEAFF. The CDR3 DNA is TGTGCTTTGCGAGGGGCGCAGGTGAACACTGAAGCTTTCTTT.

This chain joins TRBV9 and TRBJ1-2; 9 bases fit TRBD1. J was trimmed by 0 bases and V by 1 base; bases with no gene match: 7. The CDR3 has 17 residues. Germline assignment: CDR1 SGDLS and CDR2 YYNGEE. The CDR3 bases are TGTGCCAGCAGCGTAACCCGGGACAGGGTTCCTAACTATGGCTACACCTTC. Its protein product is CASSVTRDRVPNYGYTF.